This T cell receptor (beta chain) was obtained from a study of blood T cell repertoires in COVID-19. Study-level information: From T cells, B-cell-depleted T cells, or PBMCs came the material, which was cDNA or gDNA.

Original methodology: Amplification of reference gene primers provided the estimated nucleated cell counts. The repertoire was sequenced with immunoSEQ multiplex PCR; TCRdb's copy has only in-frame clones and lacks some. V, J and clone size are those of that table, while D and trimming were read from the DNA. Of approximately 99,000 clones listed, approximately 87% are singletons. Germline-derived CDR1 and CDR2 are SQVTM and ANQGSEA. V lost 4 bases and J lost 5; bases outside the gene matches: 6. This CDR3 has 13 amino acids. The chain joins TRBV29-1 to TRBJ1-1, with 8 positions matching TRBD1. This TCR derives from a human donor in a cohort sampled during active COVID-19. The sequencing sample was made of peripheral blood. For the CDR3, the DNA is TGCAGCGTTGCGTTGACAGGGGAGACTGAAGCTTTCTTT. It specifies CSVALTGETEAFF.